This TCR beta chain was recorded in a study of blood T cell repertoires in COVID-19. On the study more broadly: Sample material is recorded as cDNA or gDNA derived from T cells, B-cell-depleted T cells, or PBMCs.

The CDR3 runs to 14 residues. V dropped 2 bases and J dropped 7; count of bases not matched to a gene: 4. In germline, CDR1 is SGHDT, CDR2 YYEEEE. Assay: immunoSEQ multiplex PCR; the TCRdb copy retains only in-frame clones and omits some. Of hundreds of thousands of clones in the sample, around 87% were seen once. This sequence joins TRBV5-6 and TRBJ2-7; 12 nucleotides line up with TRBD1. The clonotype originates from a woman in her fifties or sixties with COVID-19, enrolled during active disease. Sequencing used peripheral blood. Here the CDR3 reads CASSFGTGGGEQYF. The CDR3 coding sequence is TGTGCCAGCAGCTTCGGGACAGGGGGCGGAGAGCAGTACTTC.